Reported below is one T cell receptor (beta chain). Some clones are missing from TCRdb's copy, which holds only in-frame ones; the method was immunoSEQ multiplex PCR. The table lists 150,000 to 190,000 clones, around 80% of them singletons. This sample stems from a study of blood T cell repertoires in COVID-19. Enrollees, about 18 to 89 years old, lived in about two dozen US areas. Each participant's cohort was designated according to participant-reported clinical history. Among Cohort 3 donors, those recovered had two negative PCRs, clearance, or symptom resolution. The specimen was PBMCs or T cells enriched from blood (not recorded which). This TCR was recovered from a man aged 45-60 years who had recovered from COVID-19.

The CDR3 spells CAWSVQGGSSPLHF. CDR3 sequence (DNA): TGTGCCTGGAGTGTACAAGGGGGTAGCTCACCCCTCCACTTT. This chain joins TRBV30 and TRBJ1-6; weak D call: TRBD1 (6 bases). CDR1 GTSNPN and CDR2 SVGIG come from the germline V gene (reference sequence). The length of the CDR3 is 14 residues. The V gene lost 0 bases and the J gene lost 10 bases, with 13 bases spanning the gap. The whole variable domain, filled in from reference TRBV30 and TRBJ1-6, reads SQTIHQWPATLVQPVGSPLSLECTVEGTSNPNLYWYRQAAGRGLQLLFYSVGIGQISSEVPQNLSASRPQDRQFILSSKKLLLSDSGFYLCAWSVQGGSSPLHFGNGTRLTVT.